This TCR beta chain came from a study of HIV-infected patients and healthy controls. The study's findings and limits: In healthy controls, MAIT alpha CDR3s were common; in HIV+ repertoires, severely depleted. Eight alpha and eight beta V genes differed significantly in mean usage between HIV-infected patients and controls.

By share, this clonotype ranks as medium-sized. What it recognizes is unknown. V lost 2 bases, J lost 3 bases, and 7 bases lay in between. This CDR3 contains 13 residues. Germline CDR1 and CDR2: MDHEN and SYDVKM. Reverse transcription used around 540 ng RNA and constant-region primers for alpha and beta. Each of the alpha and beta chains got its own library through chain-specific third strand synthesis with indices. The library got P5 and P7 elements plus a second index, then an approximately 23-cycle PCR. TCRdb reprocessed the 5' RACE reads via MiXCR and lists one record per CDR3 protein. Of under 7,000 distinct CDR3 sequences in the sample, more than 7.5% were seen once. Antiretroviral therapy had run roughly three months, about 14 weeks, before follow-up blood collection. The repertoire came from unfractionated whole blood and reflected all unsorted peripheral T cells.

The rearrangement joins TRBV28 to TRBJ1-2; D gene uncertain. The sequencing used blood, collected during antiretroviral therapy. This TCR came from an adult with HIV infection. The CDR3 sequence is CASSLGGDYGYTF. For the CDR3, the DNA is TGTGCCAGCAGTTTAGGTGGAGACTATGGCTACACCTTC.